The 2 T cell receptor beta chains given below trace back to one sample, sequenced in a study of T-cell memory formation after mild COVID-19. Each CDR3 protein gets one entry after TCRdb re-called the 5' RACE reads with MiXCR. The sample includes just under 150,000 distinct CDR3 sequences, 19% seen only once; the top ten take approximately 2.4%. Sequencing was performed on PBMCs or a T cell subset sorted from them (not recorded which). The source is an adult woman who had mild COVID-19 (a few samples of this study predate the infection). Cell type and time point are not known.

This clonotype was detected only a few times. This rearrangement joins TRBV12-3 or TRBV12-4 to TRBJ1-3, with D unclear. The CDR3 is 12 residues long. V lost 5 bases and J 3 bases, leaving 5 bases between the germline ends. This CDR3 is CASSVFGNTIYF. The CDR3 DNA reads TGTGCCAGCAGTGTTTTTGGAAACACCATATATTTT.

This clonotype was picked up a small number of times. The chain is built from TRBV29-1 and TRBJ2-2; 7 bases match TRBD1. The CDR3 extends over 16 amino acids. With V trimmed by 6 bases and J by 2 bases, 12 bases remained unmatched. CDR1 SQVTM and CDR2 ANQGSEA come from the germline V gene. The CDR3 coding sequence is TGCAGCGTGAAAACCGGGACAGTCCCAAACACCGGGGAGCTGTTTTTT. This gives the protein CSVKTGTVPNTGELFF.